This TCR beta chain came from a study of T cell responses to AZD1222 COVID-19 vaccine. Study findings and constraints: Baseline serostatus was positive in only a handful of AZD1222 recipients.

The method was immunoSEQ multiplex PCR; TCRdb's version includes in-frame clones alone and lacks a portion of them. Among approximately 75,000 clones listed, around 90% were seen once. Of note for this clone: Its antigen is undetermined.

V lost 4 bases, J lost 7 bases, and 8 bases stayed unmatched. There are 15 residues in the CDR3. The germline gives CDR1 LNHDA, CDR2 SQIVND (reference sequence). The receptor comes from an adult who received the AZD1222 COVID-19 vaccine. The sample here was peripheral blood, taken 28 days after the second AZD1222 dose. J is TRBJ2-1 and V is TRBV19; TRBD1 aligns across 9 bases. The CDR3 sequence is CASSSDRGVRNEQFF. The CDR3 coding sequence is TGTGCCAGTAGTAGCGACAGGGGGGTTCGGAATGAGCAGTTCTTC.